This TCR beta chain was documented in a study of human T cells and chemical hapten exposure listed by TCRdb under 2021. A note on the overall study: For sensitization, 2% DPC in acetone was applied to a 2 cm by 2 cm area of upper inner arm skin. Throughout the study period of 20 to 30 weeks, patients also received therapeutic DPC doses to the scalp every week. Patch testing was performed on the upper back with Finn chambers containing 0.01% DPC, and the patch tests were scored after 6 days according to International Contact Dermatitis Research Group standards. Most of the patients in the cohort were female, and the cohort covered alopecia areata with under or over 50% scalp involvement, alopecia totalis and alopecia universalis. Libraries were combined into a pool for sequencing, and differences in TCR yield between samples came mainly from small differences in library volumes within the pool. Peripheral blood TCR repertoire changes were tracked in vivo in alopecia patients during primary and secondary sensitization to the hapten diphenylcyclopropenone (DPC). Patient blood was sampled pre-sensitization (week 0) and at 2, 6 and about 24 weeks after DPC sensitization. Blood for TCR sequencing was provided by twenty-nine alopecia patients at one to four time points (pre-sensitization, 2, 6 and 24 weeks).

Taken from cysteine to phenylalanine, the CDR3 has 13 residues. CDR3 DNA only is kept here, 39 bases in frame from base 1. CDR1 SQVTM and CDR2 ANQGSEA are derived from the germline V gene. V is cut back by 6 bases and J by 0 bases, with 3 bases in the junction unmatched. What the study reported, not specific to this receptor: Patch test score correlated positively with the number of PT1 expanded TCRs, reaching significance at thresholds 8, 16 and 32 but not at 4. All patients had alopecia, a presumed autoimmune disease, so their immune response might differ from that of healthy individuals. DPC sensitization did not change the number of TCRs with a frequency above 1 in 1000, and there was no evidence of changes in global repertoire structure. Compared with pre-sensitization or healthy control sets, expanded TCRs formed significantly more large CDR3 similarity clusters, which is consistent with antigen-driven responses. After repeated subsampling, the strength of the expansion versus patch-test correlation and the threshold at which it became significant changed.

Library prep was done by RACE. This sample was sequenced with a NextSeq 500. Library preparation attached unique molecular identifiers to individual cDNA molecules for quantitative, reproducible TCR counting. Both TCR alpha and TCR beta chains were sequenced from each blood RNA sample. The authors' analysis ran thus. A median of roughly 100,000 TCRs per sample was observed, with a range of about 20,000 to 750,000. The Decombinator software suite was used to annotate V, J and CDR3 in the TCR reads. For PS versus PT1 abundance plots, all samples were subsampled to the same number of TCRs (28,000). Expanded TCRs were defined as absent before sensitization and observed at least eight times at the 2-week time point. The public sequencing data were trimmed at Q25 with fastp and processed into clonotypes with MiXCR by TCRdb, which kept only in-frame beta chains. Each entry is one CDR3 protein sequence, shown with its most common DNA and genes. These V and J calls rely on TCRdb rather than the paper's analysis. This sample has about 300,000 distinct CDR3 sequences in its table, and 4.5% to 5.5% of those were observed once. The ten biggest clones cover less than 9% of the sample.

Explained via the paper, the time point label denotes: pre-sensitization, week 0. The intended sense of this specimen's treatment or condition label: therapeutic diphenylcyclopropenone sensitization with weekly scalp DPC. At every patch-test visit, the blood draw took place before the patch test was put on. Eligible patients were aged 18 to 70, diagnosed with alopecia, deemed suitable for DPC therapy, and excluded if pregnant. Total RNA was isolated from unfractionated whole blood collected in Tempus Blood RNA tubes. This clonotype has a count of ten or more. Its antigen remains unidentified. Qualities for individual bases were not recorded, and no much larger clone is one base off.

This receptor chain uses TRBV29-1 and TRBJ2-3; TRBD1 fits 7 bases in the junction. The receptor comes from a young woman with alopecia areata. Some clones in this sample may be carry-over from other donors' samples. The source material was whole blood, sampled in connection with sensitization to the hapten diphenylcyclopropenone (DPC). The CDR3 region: CSVGQESTDTQYF. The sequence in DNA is TGCAGCGTCGGACAGGAAAGCACAGATACGCAGTATTTT.